A selection of T cell receptor beta chains follows, all from one sample in a study of T cells in Graves' hyperthyroidism and ophthalmopathy. TCRdb re-called the multiplex PCR reads with MiXCR, one entry per CDR3 protein. The table lists some 650,000 distinct CDR3 sequences, approximately 15% of them singletons. Source material: blood. The source is a middle-aged woman with Graves' ophthalmopathy. Both conserved end residues are part of each CDR3. Fields, in order: V gene, D gene, J gene, CDR3 length, clone size, CDR3 DNA, CDR3 protein. The D gene is left open where the match is weak. A row's size may be missing; if present it is once, few, many or a size class.

V gene: TRBV19
D gene: TRBD1
J gene: TRBJ2-3
CDR3 length: 13
clone size: -
CDR3 DNA: TGTGCCAGTAGAGACAGGGGCGCAGATACGCAGTATTTT
CDR3 protein: CASRDRGADTQYF

V gene: TRBV5-6
D gene: -
J gene: TRBJ1-6
CDR3 length: 14
clone size: few
CDR3 DNA: TGTGCCAGCAGCTTGACAGGGACCAATTCACCCCTCCACTTT
CDR3 protein: CASSLTGTNSPLHF

V gene: TRBV20-1
D gene: TRBD2
J gene: TRBJ2-1
CDR3 length: 17
clone size: few
CDR3 DNA: TGCAGTGCTAGAGGGACTAGCGGGTTAAGCTCCTACAATGAGCAGTTCTTC
CDR3 protein: CSARGTSGLSSYNEQFF

V gene: TRBV7-2
D gene: TRBD1
J gene: TRBJ2-1
CDR3 length: 16
clone size: few
CDR3 DNA: TGTGCCAGCAGCTTAGTGGGTCGGACAGGGACCAATGAGCAGTTCTTC
CDR3 protein: CASSLVGRTGTNEQFF

V gene: TRBV7-9
D gene: -
J gene: TRBJ1-2
CDR3 length: 14
clone size: few
CDR3 DNA: TGTGCCAGCAGCTTATCCGGGGAGGGTGGTGGCTACACCTTC
CDR3 protein: CASSLSGEGGGYTF

V gene: TRBV2
D gene: -
J gene: TRBJ1-1
CDR3 length: 16
clone size: many
CDR3 DNA: TGTGCCAGCAGCCTTGGGGTAGGGGGATCCGTCACTGAAGCTTTCTTT
CDR3 protein: CASSLGVGGSVTEAFF

V gene: TRBV5-1
D gene: -
J gene: TRBJ2-1
CDR3 length: 14
clone size: -
CDR3 DNA: TGCGCCAGCAGCTCCTCGGGGCCCTACAATGAGCAGTTCTTC
CDR3 protein: CASSSSGPYNEQFF

V gene: TRBV9
D gene: TRBD2
J gene: TRBJ2-5
CDR3 length: 15
clone size: -
CDR3 DNA: TGTGCCAGCAGCGCTGAGGGACTACCCCAAGAGACCCAGTACTTC
CDR3 protein: CASSAEGLPQETQYF

V gene: TRBV28
D gene: -
J gene: TRBJ1-5
CDR3 length: 17
clone size: many
CDR3 DNA: TGTGCCAGCAGTTTACCAGTAGGGTTTGGTGGCAATCAGCCCCAGCATTTT
CDR3 protein: CASSLPVGFGGNQPQHF

V gene: TRBV6-1
D gene: TRBD1
J gene: TRBJ2-3
CDR3 length: 15
clone size: many
CDR3 DNA: TGTGCCAGCAGGGGAGACAGGGCCTACACAGATACGCAGTATTTT
CDR3 protein: CASRGDRAYTDTQYF

V gene: TRBV5-1
D gene: TRBD1
J gene: TRBJ2-3
CDR3 length: 13
clone size: many
CDR3 DNA: TGTGCCAGCAGCTTGGCAGGGGGAGATACGCAGTATTTT
CDR3 protein: CASSLAGGDTQYF

V gene: TRBV28
D gene: -
J gene: TRBJ2-7
CDR3 length: 15
clone size: -
CDR3 DNA: TGTGCCAGCACTCGGGACACCTCAGAATACTACGAGCAGTACTTC
CDR3 protein: CASTRDTSEYYEQYF

V gene: TRBV6-1
D gene: -
J gene: TRBJ1-1
CDR3 length: 14
clone size: -
CDR3 DNA: TGTGCCAGCAGTGAAGACAGCTACAGATCTGGAGCTTTCTTT
CDR3 protein: CASSEDSYRSGAFF

V gene: TRBV12-3/TRBV12-4
D gene: -
J gene: TRBJ1-6
CDR3 length: 17
clone size: -
CDR3 DNA: TGTGCCAGCAGTTTTAGGGACGGGGCCTCCTATAATTCACCCCTCCACTTT
CDR3 protein: CASSFRDGASYNSPLHF

V gene: TRBV19
D gene: -
J gene: TRBJ1-5
CDR3 length: 16
clone size: -
CDR3 DNA: TGTGCCAGTAGTATAACGGGAGGGGGAGGCAATCAGCCCCAGCATTTT
CDR3 protein: CASSITGGGGNQPQHF

V gene: TRBV7-3
D gene: -
J gene: TRBJ2-1
CDR3 length: 15
clone size: -
CDR3 DNA: TGTGCCAGCAGCCCCCTCCGGGGGACTTATGGTGAGCAGTTCTTC
CDR3 protein: CASSPLRGTYGEQFF

V gene: TRBV20-1
D gene: -
J gene: TRBJ1-5
CDR3 length: 12
clone size: once
CDR3 DNA: TGCAGCGGCTCGGGGAGCAATCAGCCCCAGCATTTT
CDR3 protein: CSGSGSNQPQHF

V gene: TRBV18
D gene: TRBD2
J gene: TRBJ2-1
CDR3 length: 13
clone size: many
CDR3 DNA: TGTGCCAGCTCATTGAGGGGAGGGCGTGAGCAGTTCTTC
CDR3 protein: CASSLRGGREQFF

V gene: TRBV5-6
D gene: -
J gene: TRBJ1-5
CDR3 length: 14
clone size: many
CDR3 DNA: TGTGCCAGCAGCTTATTACAGGGAAGTCAGCCCCAGCATTTT
CDR3 protein: CASSLLQGSQPQHF

V gene: TRBV6-1
D gene: -
J gene: TRBJ1-2
CDR3 length: 14
clone size: many
CDR3 DNA: TGTGCCAGCAGCGGAAGGGCCTCTAACTATGGCTACACCTTC
CDR3 protein: CASSGRASNYGYTF

V gene: TRBV6-2/TRBV6-3
D gene: -
J gene: TRBJ2-7
CDR3 length: 14
clone size: few
CDR3 DNA: TGTGCCAGCAGTTACTCGTGGGGAACCTACGAGCAGTACTTC
CDR3 protein: CASSYSWGTYEQYF

V gene: TRBV6-2/TRBV6-3
D gene: -
J gene: TRBJ2-1
CDR3 length: 18
clone size: -
CDR3 DNA: TGTGCCAGCAGTTACTCGATCGTCCTTCGGAAATCCTACAATGAGCAGTTCTTC
CDR3 protein: CASSYSIVLRKSYNEQFF

V gene: TRBV29-1
D gene: -
J gene: TRBJ2-7
CDR3 length: 11
clone size: many
CDR3 DNA: TGCAGCGTTGCCGTCTCCTACGAGCAGTACTTC
CDR3 protein: CSVAVSYEQYF